Listed here are 17 T cell receptor beta chains from one sample, sequenced in a study of metastatic and nonmetastatic thyroid tumors. MiXCR reprocessed the PCR reads for TCRdb. There are roughly 50,000 clones in the sample; less than 25% occur only once, and under 4% lies in the top ten. Each patient came to thyroid surgery without any prior treatment (of any kind). Sequences were obtained from blood. Source of these receptors: a male donor with papillary thyroid cancer or a benign thyroid nodule (not recorded which). Some clones in this sample may be carry-over from other donors' samples.

This clone was seen ten or more times. This chain uses TRBV19 with TRBJ1-4; TRBD1 is a possible D gene (6 bases). The germline V gene encodes CDR1 LNHDA and CDR2 SQIVND (reference sequence). Trimming pared 6 bases from V and 7 bases from J, leaving 6 bases between. The CDR3 has 11 residues. This chain's CDR3 is CASRQGEKLFF. DNA for the CDR3: TGTGCCAGTAGACAGGGTGAAAAACTGTTTTTT.

In its sample, this clone was seen many times. The chain couples TRBV28 to TRBJ2-7; no definite D call. Germline CDR1 and CDR2: MDHEN and SYDVKM. V lost 2 bases to trimming and J lost 0 bases, with 8 bases between them. This CDR3 has 14 residues. In DNA form, the CDR3 reads TGTGCCAGCAGTTTAGGGTTCGTCTCCTACGAGCAGTACTTC. It is translated as CASSLGFVSYEQYF.

This clone was seen only a few times. The germline gene is not matched at one end of the junction; a read error may be the cause. CDR3 DNA: TGTGCCAGCAGTGATTTCACGGGCCCCGGCGGGGGGCTGTTTTTT. It specifies CASSDFTGPGGGLFF. V and J are TRBV2 and TRBJ2-2, with 7 bases that match TRBD2. There are 15 residues in the CDR3. CDR1 is SNHLY, CDR2 FYNNEI, per germline.

The V and J genes are TRBV11-2 and TRBJ2-5, with no clear D. V was pared by 5 bases and J by 7 bases, with 14 bases between. The CDR3 is made up of 13 amino acids. Germline CDR1 is SGHAT and CDR2 is FQNNGV. Here the CDR3 DNA reads TGTGCCAGCAGCCCCCAGCCCCTAGGGACCCAGTACTTC. This encodes CASSPQPLGTQYF.

There are many counts of this clone. The rearrangement links TRBV5-4 to TRBJ2-3, with D possibly TRBD2 on 5 matching bases. CDR3 length: 13 amino acids. With 5 bases removed from V and 1 base from J, the gap between germline ends came to 8 bases. The germline V gene has CDR1 SGHNT and CDR2 YYREEE (reference sequence). The CDR3 region is CASRFSGTDTQYF. The CDR3 DNA follows: TGTGCCAGCAGATTTAGCGGCACAGATACGCAGTATTTT. The full variable domain, with the rest looked up from reference TRBV5-4 and TRBJ2-3, is ETGVTQSPTHLIKTRGQQVTLRCSSQSGHNTVSWYQQALGQGPQFIFQYYREEENGRGNFPPRFSGLQFPNYSSELNVNALELDDSALYLCASRFSGTDTQYFGPGTRLTVL.

This clone has ten or more counts. The rearrangement joins TRBV5-8 to TRBJ2-5, with D maybe TRBD1 (6 bases). There are 16 residues in the CDR3. The germline V gene encodes CDR1 SGHTS and CDR2 YDEGEE. Trimming left V 4 bases short and J 4 bases short, with 20 bases between. The CDR3 loop is CASSQVQGAWLETQYF. CDR3 sequence (DNA): TGTGCCAGCAGCCAGGTACAGGGCGCTTGGTTAGAGACCCAGTACTTC. Looking up the rest from reference TRBV5-8 and TRBJ2-5 gives the full variable domain: EAGVTQSPTHLIKTRGQQATLRCSPISGHTSVYWYQQALGLGLQFLLWYDEGEERNRGNFPPRFSGRQFPNYSSELNVNALELEDSALYLCASSQVQGAWLETQYFGPGTRLLVL.

The rearrangement links TRBV4-1 to TRBJ2-6; D may match TRBD1 or TRBD2 (5 bases each). Trimming pared 0 bases from V and 2 bases from J, leaving 11 bases between. This CDR3 region has 17 residues. CDR1 and CDR2 from the germline V gene are MGHRA and YSYEKL. The chain's CDR3 is CASSQDRQGPGANVLTF. The CDR3 DNA sequence: TGCGCCAGCAGCCAAGATCGGCAGGGACCTGGGGCCAACGTCCTGACTTTC.

The sample holds many counts of this clone. The chain recombines TRBV28 with TRBJ1-5; D uncertain. The CDR3 length is 13 residues. Germline assignment: CDR1 MDHEN and CDR2 SYDVKM. Trimming stripped 2 bases from V and 5 bases from J, with 7 bases between. The CDR3 DNA reads TGTGCCAGCAGTTTAACCGGAGATCAGCCCCAGCATTTT. Protein: CASSLTGDQPQHF.

This CDR3 reads CASSLDRIGTGELFF. Written as DNA, the CDR3 is TGCGCCAGCAGCTTGGACAGAATAGGCACCGGGGAGCTGTTTTTT. This rearrangement joins TRBV5-1 to TRBJ2-2; D gene unclear. In germline, CDR1 is SGHRS, CDR2 YFSETQ. Trimming pared 0 bases from V and 4 bases from J, leaving 10 bases between. The CDR3 runs to 15 residues.

This clone was detected many times. The chain joins TRBV24-1 to TRBJ2-5; 8 bases fit TRBD2. The CDR3 has 16 residues. V shed 9 bases, J shed 1 base, and the junction held 12 bases outside the gene matches. Germline V gene sequence: CDR1 KGHDR, CDR2 SFDVKD. CDR3 in amino acids: CATERGSGAPQETQYF. CDR3 sequence (DNA): TGTGCCACCGAAAGGGGTAGCGGGGCACCCCAAGAGACCCAGTACTTC.

This clone was counted many times. V and J are TRBV3-1 and TRBJ1-1, with a tentative D call TRBD1 (5 bases). Germline V lookup: CDR1 LGHDT, CDR2 YNNKEL (reference sequence). CDR3 size: 15 residues. V dropped 4 bases and J dropped 4 bases, with 16 bases sitting between them. The CDR3 is CASSLKAQGFTEAFF. Here the CDR3 DNA reads TGTGCCAGCAGCCTGAAGGCTCAGGGTTTCACTGAAGCTTTCTTT.

This clone was recorded many times. The chain couples TRBV7-6 to TRBJ2-1; no definite D call. Between the trimmed V and J ends, which lost 5 bases and 9 bases, there was a span of 14 bases. The CDR3 spans 13 residues. Germline values: CDR1 SGHVS, CDR2 FNYEAQ. The CDR3 nucleotides are TGTGCCAGCAGCCCCCGCTTGGAGTCTGAGCAGTTCTTC. This translates into CASSPRLESEQFF.

This clone occurred many times. The rearrangement uses TRBV28 and TRBJ2-6; 9 bases line up with TRBD1. The CDR3 loop spans 18 amino acids. CDR1 is MDHEN, CDR2 SYDVKM, per germline. Trimming cost V 7 bases and J 0 bases; bases outside gene matches: 10. For the CDR3, the DNA is TGTGCCAGCACCATGGGGGGGACAGGGTACTCTGGGGCCAACGTCCTGACTTTC. This sequence encodes CASTMGGTGYSGANVLTF. The full variable domain, its missing parts supplied by reference TRBV28 and TRBJ2-6, is DVKVTQSSRYLVKRTGEKVFLECVQDMDHENMFWYRQDPGLGLRLIYFSYDVKMKEKGDIPEGYSVSREKKERFSLILESASTNQTSMYLCASTMGGTGYSGANVLTFGAGSRLTVL.

This clone has ten or more counts. The chain couples TRBV11-2 to TRBJ2-6; maybe TRBD2 (5 bases). CDR1 is SGHAT, CDR2 FQNNGV, per germline. V was pared by 5 bases and J by 0 bases, with 14 bases between. The CDR3 is 17 amino acids. In nucleotides, the CDR3 is TGTGCCAGCAGCCCTGGAGAGGGAAGCTCTGGGGCCAACGTCCTGACTTTC. Its protein is CASSPGEGSSGANVLTF.

This clone occurred many times. V gene TRBV12-3 or TRBV12-4 combines with J gene TRBJ1-5; D ambiguous. The CDR3 contains 12 residues. V was shortened by 3 bases and J by 4 bases, with 4 bases between the two germline ends. The CDR3 DNA reads as TGTGCCAGCAGTTTGCGAAATCAGCCCCAGCATTTT. Amino acids: CASSLRNQPQHF.

This clone was counted many times. The chain carries TRBV5-1 and TRBJ2-5; no definite D call. Trimming removed 4 bases at V and 1 base at J, with 17 bases between. The CDR3 runs to 16 residues. Per the germline V gene, CDR1 is SGHRS and CDR2 is YFSETQ. The CDR3 sequence: CASSLGSSSAQETQYF. In DNA, the CDR3 is TGCGCCAGCAGCCTGGGGTCGAGTTCAGCCCAAGAGACCCAGTACTTC.

The chain couples TRBV30 to TRBJ2-7; D is uncertain. This CDR3 contains 13 residues. V lost 2 bases and J 6 bases, leaving 14 bases between the germline ends. Germline V lookup: CDR1 GTSNPN, CDR2 SVGIG (reference sequence). The CDR3 DNA reads TGTGCCTGGAGTTCCCACCCACCCCTCGAGCAGTACTTC. It encodes CAWSSHPPLEQYF. The complete variable domain, with remaining parts taken from reference TRBV30 and TRBJ2-7, reads SQTIHQWPATLVQPVGSPLSLECTVEGTSNPNLYWYRQAAGRGLQLLFYSVGIGQISSEVPQNLSASRPQDRQFILSSKKLLLSDSGFYLCAWSSHPPLEQYFGPGTRLTVT.